This T cell receptor beta chain originates from a study of blood T cell repertoires in COVID-19. Turning to the study itself: Collection of acute and convalescent COVID-19 samples took place in the United States, Italy and Spain.

Original processing methods: Nucleated cell number was recorded as an estimate derived from reference gene primer amplification. The method was immunoSEQ multiplex PCR; TCRdb's version includes in-frame clones alone and lacks a portion of them. Clone size and the V and J calls come from that table; the DNA yielded D and trimming. Among approximately 270,000 clones listed, 85% to 90% were seen once. Cohort 3 recovered donors had two negative PCRs, clearance, or symptom resolution. Sequencing input: PBMCs or T cells enriched from blood (not recorded which). The sequence was collected from a woman aged 60-75 years who had recovered from COVID-19.

The CDR3 here is CASSYPGTGEETQYF. The DNA of the CDR3 is TGTGCCAGCAGTTACCCCGGGACAGGTGAAGAGACCCAGTACTTC. J is TRBJ2-5 and V is TRBV6-5; TRBD1 matches 8 bases. Per the germline V gene, CDR1 is MNHEY and CDR2 is SVGAGI. The V gene end was trimmed by 2 bases and the J gene end by 3 bases; junction bases not matched to a gene: 5. The CDR3 totals 15 residues.